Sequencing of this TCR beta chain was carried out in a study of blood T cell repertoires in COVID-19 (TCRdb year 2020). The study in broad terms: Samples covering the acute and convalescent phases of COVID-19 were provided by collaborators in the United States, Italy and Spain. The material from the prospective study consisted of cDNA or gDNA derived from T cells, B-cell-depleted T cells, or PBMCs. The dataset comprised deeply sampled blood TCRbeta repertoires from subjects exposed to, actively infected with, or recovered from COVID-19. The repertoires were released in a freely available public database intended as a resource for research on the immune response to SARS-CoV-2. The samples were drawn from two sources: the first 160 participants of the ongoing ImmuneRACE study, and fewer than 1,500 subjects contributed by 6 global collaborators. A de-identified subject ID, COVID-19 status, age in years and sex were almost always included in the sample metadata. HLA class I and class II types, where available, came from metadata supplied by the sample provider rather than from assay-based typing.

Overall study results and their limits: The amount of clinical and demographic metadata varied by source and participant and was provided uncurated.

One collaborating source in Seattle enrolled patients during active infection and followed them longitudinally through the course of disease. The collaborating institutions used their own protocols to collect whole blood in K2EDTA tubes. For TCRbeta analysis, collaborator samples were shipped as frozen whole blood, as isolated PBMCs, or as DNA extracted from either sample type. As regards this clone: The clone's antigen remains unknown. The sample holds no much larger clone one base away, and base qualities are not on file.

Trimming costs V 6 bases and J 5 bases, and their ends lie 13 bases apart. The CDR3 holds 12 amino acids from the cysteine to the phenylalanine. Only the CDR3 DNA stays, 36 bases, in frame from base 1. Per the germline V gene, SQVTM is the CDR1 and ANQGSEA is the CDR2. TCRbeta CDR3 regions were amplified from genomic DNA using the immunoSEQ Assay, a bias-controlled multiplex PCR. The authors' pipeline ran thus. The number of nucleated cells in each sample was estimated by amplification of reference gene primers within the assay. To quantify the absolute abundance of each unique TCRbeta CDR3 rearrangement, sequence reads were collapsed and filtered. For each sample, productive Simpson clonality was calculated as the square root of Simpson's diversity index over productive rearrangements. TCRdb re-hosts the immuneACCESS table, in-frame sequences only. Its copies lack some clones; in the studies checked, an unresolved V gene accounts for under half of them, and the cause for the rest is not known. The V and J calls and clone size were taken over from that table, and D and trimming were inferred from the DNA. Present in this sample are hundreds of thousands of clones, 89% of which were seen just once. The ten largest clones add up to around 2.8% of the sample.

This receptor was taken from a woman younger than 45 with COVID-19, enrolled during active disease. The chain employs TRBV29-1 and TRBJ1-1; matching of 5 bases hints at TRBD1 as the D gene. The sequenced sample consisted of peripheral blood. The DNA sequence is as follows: TGCAGCGTGACAGTTGGAAATACTGAAGCTTTCTTT. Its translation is CSVTVGNTEAFF.